This entry lists 28 T cell receptor beta chains sequenced from one sample in a study of TIL therapy for anti-PD-1-resistant metastatic lung cancer. Time point reported: pre-treatment sample, taken before nivolumab and TIL therapy. Most excised metastases sampled were pleural nodules or supraclavicular lymph nodes. The immunoSEQ assay was v3. Assay: immunoSEQ multiplex PCR; the TCRdb copy retains only in-frame clones and omits some. The sample carries approximately 95,000 clones, about two thirds recorded once. Sequenced material: tumor tissue, taken at baseline. The source of these receptors is a person aged 25 to 80 with non-small cell lung cancer.

The chain couples TRBV6-2 or TRBV6-3 to TRBJ2-5, with TRBD2 identical over 9 bases. There are 13 residues in the CDR3. Germline CDR1 is MNHEY and CDR2 is SVGEGT. V gave up 6 bases and J gave up 7 bases; unmatched junction bases: 6. CDR3 amino acids: CASSPSGVGTQYF. DNA for the CDR3: TGTGCCAGCAGCCCTAGCGGGGTGGGGACCCAGTACTTC.

The chain uses TRBV7-3 and TRBJ2-1; D not certain. The ends were cut back, 2 bases at V and 2 bases at J, with 4 bases in the middle. Germline loops: CDR1 SGHTA, CDR2 FQGTGA. CDR3 length equals 13 residues. CDR3 region: CASSLSAYNEQFF. Written as DNA, the CDR3 is TGTGCCAGCAGCTTATCTGCCTACAATGAGCAGTTCTTC.

The chain links TRBV2 to TRBJ2-1; 12 nucleotides line up with TRBD2. CDR3 length: 15 residues. After removal of 4 bases from V and 8 bases from J, the junction contained 6 bases not matched to a gene. Germline V gene lookup returns CDR1 SNHLY and CDR2 FYNNEI. CDR3 sequence: CASSVGLAGVHEQFF. CDR3 nucleotide sequence: TGTGCCAGCAGTGTGGGACTAGCGGGCGTCCATGAGCAGTTCTTC. Complete variable domain (other parts from reference TRBV2 and TRBJ2-1): EPEVTQTPSHQVTQMGQEVILRCVPISNHLYFYWYRQILGQKVEFLVSFYNNEISEKSEIFDDQFSVERPDGSNFTLKIRSTKLEDSAMYFCASSVGLAGVHEQFFGPGTRLTVL.

In its sample, this clone is medium-sized. This rearrangement joins TRBV6-5 to TRBJ1-5; tentative D call: TRBD1 (6 bases). The CDR3 covers 13 residues. Between the trimmed V and J ends, which lost 5 bases and 9 bases, there was a span of 14 bases. Germline V gene data show CDR1 as MNHEY and CDR2 as SVGAGI. CDR3 nucleotide sequence: TGTGCCAGCAGTCTCAGGGGTGAAGTGCCCCAGCATTTT. Translating it yields CASSLRGEVPQHF.

This chain links TRBV11-2 with TRBJ2-3, with D maybe TRBD1 (5 bases). V was cut by 1 base and J by 0 bases, with 11 bases left in between. CDR3 length: 16 amino acids. Per the germline V gene, CDR1 is SGHAT and CDR2 is FQNNGV. The CDR3 sequence is CASSLVQVPSTDTQYF. In nucleotides, the CDR3 is TGTGCCAGCAGCTTAGTACAGGTCCCTAGCACAGATACGCAGTATTTT.

The chain combines TRBV24-1 with TRBJ2-3, with 7 bases identical to TRBD2. Germline V CDR1 and CDR2: KGHDR, SFDVKD. Trimming removed 1 base from V and 7 bases from J; junction bases left unmatched: 4. There are 14 residues in the CDR3. The CDR3 loop reads CATSDFRGGHTQYF. The CDR3 nucleotides read TGTGCCACCAGTGATTTTAGGGGAGGGCATACGCAGTATTTT.

The chain is built from TRBV28 and TRBJ2-3; 7 nucleotides agree with TRBD2. The CDR3 runs 15 residues. Germline CDR1 MDHEN, CDR2 SYDVKM. Trimming at V came to 1 base and at J to 5 bases, leaving 6 bases not matched to a gene. DNA for the CDR3: TGTGCCAGCAGTTTATTCCGGGGAGGGGTAGATACGCAGTATTTT. It specifies CASSLFRGGVDTQYF.

The genes are TRBV9 and TRBJ2-1; D is possibly TRBD1 (5 bases). The V gene's germline CDR1 is SGDLS and CDR2 YYNGEE. The CDR3 sequence is 15 residues long. V was trimmed by 1 base and J by 0 bases, leaving 8 bases between them. The CDR3 here is CASSVQGISYNEQFF. The CDR3, as DNA: TGTGCCAGCAGCGTACAGGGAATCTCCTACAATGAGCAGTTCTTC.

V usage is TRBV27 and J usage is TRBJ2-5, with D perhaps TRBD2 (5 bases). Deletions cut 2 bases from V and 4 bases from J, with 8 bases between. CDR3 length equals 13 residues. Per the germline V gene, CDR1 is MNHEY and CDR2 is SMNVEV (reference sequence). The CDR3 loop reads CASSLTGRETQYF. In nucleotides, the CDR3 is TGTGCCAGCAGTTTAACGGGAAGAGAGACCCAGTACTTC.

This clone was seen a handful of times. This chain connects TRBV2 to TRBJ1-6, with 7 positions matching TRBD1. CDR1 and CDR2 from the germline V gene are SNHLY and FYNNEI. CDR3 length: 18 amino acids. The V gene end was trimmed by 6 bases and the J gene end by 0 bases; junction bases not matched to a gene: 11. CDR3 bases: TGTGCCAGCAGAGACCCTCGGGACAGCAGCTCCTATAATTCACCCCTCCACTTT. Its protein product is CASRDPRDSSSYNSPLHF.

V gene TRBV27 combines with J gene TRBJ2-1; D gene ambiguous. CDR3 length equals 12 residues. In germline, CDR1 is MNHEY, CDR2 SMNVEV (reference sequence). V lost 3 bases and J 7 bases, leaving 7 bases between the germline ends. DNA for the CDR3: TGTGCCAGCAGTTTTGGGGTAAATGAGCAGTTCTTC. Encoded protein: CASSFGVNEQFF.

The gene calls are TRBV6-5 and TRBJ2-7; D unresolved. The CDR3 loop spans 12 amino acids. Trimming stripped 4 bases from V and 6 bases from J, with 10 bases between. The V gene's germline CDR1 is MNHEY and CDR2 SVGAGI. The DNA of the CDR3 is TGTGCCAGCAGTTCCCGGGTGGGCGAGCAGTACTTC. It is translated as CASSSRVGEQYF.

This clone was seen only once. The CDR3 nucleotides are TGTGCCACCAGTGATTTCACCGGGGCAAGCCAAGAGACCCAGTACTTC. Its translation is CATSDFTGASQETQYF. This chain connects TRBV24-1 to TRBJ2-5; D tentatively reads TRBD1 or TRBD2 (5 bases each). Germline lookup yields CDR1 KGHDR and CDR2 SFDVKD. Trimming pared 1 base from V and 1 base from J, leaving 12 bases between. CDR3 length: 16 residues.

The V call is TRBV4-3, the J call TRBJ1-2, with TRBD1 identical over 8 bases. Germline CDR1 and CDR2: LGHNA and YSLEER. J gave up 3 bases and V 0 bases, and 12 bases lay outside the gene matches. The CDR3 totals 18 residues. The CDR3 DNA reads as TGCGCCAGCAGCCAAGAGGTTGGTAGCAGGGGGCGAGACTATGGCTACACCTTC. This codes for CASSQEVGSRGRDYGYTF.

V is TRBV7-3 and J is TRBJ2-2, with D perhaps matching TRBD2 (5 bases). Trimming took 5 bases from V and 4 from J, leaving 8 bases between them. The CDR3 totals 13 residues. Germline loops: CDR1 SGHTA, CDR2 FQGTGA. CDR3 nucleotides: TGTGCCAGCAGCGCCGGGATCACCGGGGAGCTGTTTTTT. Its translation is CASSAGITGELFF.

The chain links TRBV28 to TRBJ1-2, with a tentative D call TRBD1 (6 bases). V lost 7 bases to trimming and J lost 0 bases, with 21 bases between them. CDR1 and CDR2 (germline): MDHEN, SYDVKM. There are 17 residues in the CDR3. The CDR3, as DNA: TGTGCCAGCATCGCCCGGGACAACGATAACTCTAACTATGGCTACACCTTC. The encoded protein is CASIARDNDNSNYGYTF.

The V and J genes are TRBV12-3 or TRBV12-4 and TRBJ2-7; D may be TRBD1 or TRBD2 (5 bases each). The CDR3 runs to 11 residues. Trimming took 11 bases from V and 4 from J, leaving 12 bases between them. The CDR3 reads CAPGPVYEQYF. For the CDR3, the DNA is TGTGCCCCGGGGCCCGTATACGAGCAGTACTTC.

This sequence joins TRBV3-1 (or the pseudogene TRBV3-2) and TRBJ1-6, with D maybe TRBD1 (5 bases). Germline V gene lookup returns CDR1 LGHDT and CDR2 YNNKEL (reference sequence). The V gene lost 4 bases and the J gene lost 8 bases, with 18 bases spanning the gap. The CDR3 is 16 residues long. The CDR3 region is CASSLGTGGADSPLHF. CDR3 sequence (DNA): TGTGCCAGCAGCCTTGGGACGGGAGGAGCAGATTCACCCCTCCACTTT.

This clone has only a few counts. A junction boundary mismatches the germline segment, possibly from a read error. The chain uses TRBV7-9 and TRBJ2-7; D is possibly TRBD1 or TRBD2 (5 bases each). The germline V gene has CDR1 SEHNR and CDR2 FQNEAQ (reference sequence). This CDR3 is built from 11 residues. CDR3 in amino acids: CASSLASGPIF. In nucleotides, the CDR3 is TGTGCCAGCAGCTTAGCCTCGGGACCGATCTTC.

This chain links TRBV18 with TRBJ2-1, with 7 bases aligning to TRBD1. CDR3 length equals 14 residues. The J segment lost 8 bases and the V segment lost 1 base, leaving 5 bases of the junction unmatched. From germline, CDR1 is KGHSH and CDR2 LQKENI. The DNA for the CDR3 is TGTGCCAGCTCACCACGGGAACAGGGGCATGAGCAGTTCTTC. Translated: CASSPREQGHEQFF.

This clone was counted a few times. This chain connects TRBV19 to TRBJ2-7; weak D call: TRBD2 (6 bases). The CDR3 runs 11 residues. The V and J ends lost 4 bases and 6 bases respectively, with 7 bases between them. The germline gives CDR1 LNHDA, CDR2 SQIVND (reference sequence). In DNA, the CDR3 is TGTGCCAGTAGTAAGGGAGGCGAGCAGTACTTC. Its translation: CASSKGGEQYF.

The CDR3 loop reads CASSPPSLRGTEAFF. The CDR3 DNA sequence: TGTGCCAGCTCACCACCGTCTCTCAGGGGGACTGAAGCTTTCTTT. V and J are TRBV18 and TRBJ1-1, with 7 bases that match TRBD1. The germline V gene encodes CDR1 KGHSH and CDR2 LQKENI. Losses at the gene ends were 0 bases for V and 5 bases for J; bases not matched to a gene: 6. This CDR3 is 15 amino acids long.

V is TRBV6-5 and J is TRBJ2-1; the match to TRBD1 covers 7 bases. Germline V gene data show CDR1 as MNHEY and CDR2 as SVGAGI. Unmatched junction bases numbered 6, after V lost 5 bases and J lost 2 bases. The length of the CDR3 is 15 residues. The CDR3 DNA reads TGTGCCAGCAGTCACCGGGACAGAGCCTACAATGAGCAGTTCTTC. Its translation: CASSHRDRAYNEQFF.

The table lists this clone with a few counts. The chain uses TRBV19 and TRBJ2-7; 10 nucleotides agree with TRBD1. Germline CDR1 LNHDA, CDR2 SQIVND (reference sequence). V trimming: 3 bases; J trimming: 4 bases; junction bases outside the gene matches: 9. There are 16 residues in the CDR3. This chain's CDR3 is CASSIGVGTGAYEQYF. Written as DNA, the CDR3 is TGTGCCAGTAGTATTGGGGTTGGGACAGGGGCGTACGAGCAGTACTTC.

The chain combines TRBV7-6 with TRBJ1-2, with a weak D call TRBD1 (5 bases). CDR3 length equals 14 residues. Between the trimmed V and J ends, which lost 4 bases and 8 bases, there was a span of 17 bases. Germline CDR1 is SGHVS and CDR2 is FNYEAQ. The CDR3: CASSSTAGGLGYTF. CDR3 bases: TGTGCCAGCAGCTCCACGGCCGGGGGGTTAGGCTACACCTTC.

The J gene is TRBJ1-2, the V gene TRBV7-9, with a weak D call TRBD1 (5 bases). The CDR3 has 12 residues. The germline V gene has CDR1 SEHNR and CDR2 FQNEAQ (reference sequence). Trimming shortened V by 5 bases and J by 3 bases, and 7 bases separated the two germline ends. The CDR3 DNA reads TGTGCCAGCAGCCCGACAGACTATGGCTACACCTTC. It codes for CASSPTDYGYTF.

The genes are TRBV5-1 and TRBJ2-1; 9 bases fit TRBD2. Germline CDR1 reads SGHRS; CDR2 reads YFSETQ. With 4 bases clipped from V and 1 base from J, the junction kept 6 bases outside the gene matches. The CDR3 sequence is 16 residues long. CDR3 loop: CASSPHLAGSYNEQFF. As DNA, the CDR3 is TGCGCCAGCAGCCCCCATCTAGCGGGGTCCTACAATGAGCAGTTCTTC.

The chain combines TRBV28 with TRBJ1-1; D not certain. This CDR3 contains 11 residues. The germline CDR1 and CDR2 sequences are MDHEN and SYDVKM. The V and J ends lost 5 bases and 11 bases respectively, with 12 bases between them. CDR3 amino acids: CASSIPTRAFF. The CDR3 region has the DNA TGTGCCAGCAGTATTCCTACGAGGGCTTTCTTT.